The clone carrying this TCR beta chain was observed a single time. Its antigen is unknown. These data are taken from a study of T cell clones after liver transplantation. Background on the study: Standard immunosuppression, with no induction, continued until 12-24 months after transplant.

The V end lost 4 bases, the J end lost 2 bases, and 13 bases lay between the germline ends. This CDR3 has 15 residues. Germline V CDR1 and CDR2: SEHNR, FQNEAQ (reference sequence). TCRdb's copy holds only in-frame clones and misses some; the assay was immunoSEQ multiplex PCR. The sample has around 80,000 clones, 80% to 85% seen once. Study-wide results and limits: Rather than being deleted, graft donor-reactive T cells may have moved into the graft.

The chain couples TRBV7-9 to TRBJ2-3, with no clear D. This receptor was taken from a human patient who received a liver transplant. The graft donor may have contributed some T cells. The source was CD4+ T cells from blood, collected around 42 months after liver transplant. The CDR3 loop is CASSSGRVVTDTQYF. CDR3 DNA sequence: TGTGCCAGCAGCTCCGGACGAGTGGTCACAGATACGCAGTATTTT.